The source of this T cell receptor beta chain is a study of blood T cell repertoires in COVID-19. Study information: From T cells, B-cell-depleted T cells, or PBMCs came the material, which was cDNA or gDNA.

Trimming took 2 bases from V and 2 from J; bases not matched to a gene: 9. Germline assignment: CDR1 MNHEY and CDR2 SVGEGT. The CDR3 spans 17 residues. Seattle patients were enrolled while actively infected and followed longitudinally. In the authors' workflow: Counts of nucleated cells, estimated from reference gene primer amplification, were obtained. The data were produced by immunoSEQ multiplex PCR, yet TCRdb's version contains in-frame clones alone and is incomplete. From that table come the V and J calls and clone size; the DNA was used to work out D and trimming. Of 150,000 or so clones in the sample, 60% to 85% are singletons; the top ten hold approximately 7.6%.

The V and J genes are TRBV6-2 or TRBV6-3 and TRBJ2-3; 8 bases are shared with TRBD2. The sequence derives from a woman aged 55-70 years with COVID-19, enrolled during active disease. The sample consisted of peripheral blood. CDR3 sequence reads: CASSYPQGRGVTDTQYF. The CDR3 nucleotides are TGTGCCAGCAGTTACCCTCAGGGGCGGGGGGTCACAGATACGCAGTATTTT.